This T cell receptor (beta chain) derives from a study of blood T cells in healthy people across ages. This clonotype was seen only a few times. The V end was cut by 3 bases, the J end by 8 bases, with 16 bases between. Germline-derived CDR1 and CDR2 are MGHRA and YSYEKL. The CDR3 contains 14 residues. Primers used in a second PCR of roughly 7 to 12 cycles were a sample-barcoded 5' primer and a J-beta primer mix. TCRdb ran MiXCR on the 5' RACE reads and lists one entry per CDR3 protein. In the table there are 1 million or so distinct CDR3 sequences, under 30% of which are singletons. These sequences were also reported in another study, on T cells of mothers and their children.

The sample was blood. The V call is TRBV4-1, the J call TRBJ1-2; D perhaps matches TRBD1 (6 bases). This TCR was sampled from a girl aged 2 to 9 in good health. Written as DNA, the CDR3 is TGCGCCAGCAGCCACGGTCGGGGGGCGAGAGGCTACACCTTC. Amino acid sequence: CASSHGRGARGYTF.